Below, 19 T cell receptor beta chains from the same sample are listed, as sequenced in a study of control samples from healthy donors and cancer patients. The repertoire was sequenced with immunoSEQ multiplex PCR; TCRdb's copy has only in-frame clones and lacks some. The table shows around 180,000 clones, with 91% occurring only once. Sequencing was carried out using blood. These receptor sequences come from a woman in her 40s in good health.

The gene calls are TRBV27 and TRBJ1-5; 8 bases agree with TRBD1. Losses at the gene ends were 6 bases for V and 0 bases for J; bases not matched to a gene: 7. Germline CDR1 and CDR2: MNHEY and SMNVEV (reference sequence). CDR3 length: 16 amino acids. The CDR3 sequence is CASRGTGVYSNQPQHF. As DNA, the CDR3 is TGTGCCAGCAGGGGGACAGGAGTATATAGCAATCAGCCCCAGCATTTT.

This chain links TRBV11-2 with TRBJ1-2; TRBD1 might be the D (5 bases). This CDR3 has 15 amino acids. Germline V gene lookup returns CDR1 SGHAT and CDR2 FQNNGV. V was trimmed by 3 bases and J by 2 bases, leaving 13 bases between them. For the CDR3, the DNA is TGTGCCAGCAGCTTCGGTAGCGGGGGGAACTATGGCTACACCTTC. This sequence encodes CASSFGSGGNYGYTF.

This chain connects TRBV7-3 to TRBJ1-5, with D maybe TRBD1 (5 bases). CDR3 length equals 15 residues. V was trimmed by 2 bases and J by 7 bases, leaving 15 bases between them. Germline V gives CDR1 SGHTA, CDR2 FQGTGA. DNA for the CDR3: TGTGCCAGCAGCTTAGAACACCAGGGTTTACAGCCCCAGCATTTT. This codes for CASSLEHQGLQPQHF. Full variable domain (rest looked up from reference TRBV7-3 and TRBJ1-5): GAGVSQTPSNKVTEKGKYVELRCDPISGHTALYWYRQSLGQGPEFLIYFQGTGAADDSGLPNDRFFAVRPEGSVSTLKIQRTERGDSAVYLCASSLEHQGLQPQHFGDGTRLSIL.

V and J are TRBV6-2 or TRBV6-3 and TRBJ2-7; possibly TRBD1 for D (6 bases). The CDR3 extends over 14 amino acids. V was clipped by 4 bases and J by 2 bases, with 12 bases between them. Germline V gene data show CDR1 as MNHEY and CDR2 as SVGEGT. The CDR3 bases are TGTGCCAGCAGTTTTGGTACAGGGACCTACGAGCAGTACTTC. It is translated as CASSFGTGTYEQYF.

This chain links TRBV7-8 with TRBJ1-1; D perhaps matches TRBD1 (5 bases). Germline V gene data show CDR1 as SGHVS and CDR2 as FQNEAQ. This CDR3 spans 14 amino acids. V was shortened by 5 bases and J by 1 base, with 11 bases between the two germline ends. CDR3 loop: CASSLGRRNTEAFF. The CDR3 region has the DNA TGTGCCAGCAGCCTGGGACGCCGGAACACTGAAGCTTTCTTT. The whole variable domain, filled in from reference TRBV7-8 and TRBJ1-1, reads GAGVSQSPRYKVAKRGQDVALRCDPISGHVSLFWYQQALGQGPEFLTYFQNEAQLDKSGLPSDRFFAERPEGSVSTLKIQRTQQEDSAVYLCASSLGRRNTEAFFGQGTRLTVV.

The rearrangement uses TRBV6-5 and TRBJ2-2; D not certain. V shed 6 bases and J shed 4 bases, with 9 bases lying between them. The CDR3 sequence is 13 residues long. Germline assignment: CDR1 MNHEY and CDR2 SVGAGI. For the CDR3, the DNA is TGTGCCAGCAGCAACCCATCCACCGGGGAGCTGTTTTTT. Encoded protein: CASSNPSTGELFF.

CDR3 sequence reads: CASSLASGSGNTIYF. CDR3 sequence (DNA): TGCGCCAGCAGCTTGGCCTCTGGTTCTGGAAACACCATATATTTT. This chain uses TRBV5-1 with TRBJ1-3; D unclear. Germline assignment: CDR1 SGHRS and CDR2 YFSETQ. The V end was cut by 0 bases, the J end by 1 base, with 8 bases between. The CDR3 runs 15 residues.

This chain uses TRBV6-1 with TRBJ1-2; D is ambiguous. CDR1 is MNHNS and CDR2 is SASEGT in the germline V gene. V lost 0 bases and J 3 bases, leaving 17 bases between the germline ends. This CDR3 comprises 17 residues. The CDR3: CASSEAGRSYGYYGYTF. The CDR3 region has the DNA TGTGCCAGCAGTGAAGCCGGACGCTCCTACGGCTACTATGGCTACACCTTC.

The gene calls are TRBV21-1 and TRBJ1-2; the D call in the table, TRBD1, was not verified against the DNA. TRBV21-1 is a listed pseudogene. CDR3 length equals 17 residues. The CDR3 region is CASSPPRTASPNYGYTF. CDR3 bases: TGTGCCAGCAGCCCTCCAAGGACAGCCTCGCCCAACTATGGCTACACCTTC.

The chain recombines TRBV9 with TRBJ2-3; TRBD1 matches 10 bases. CDR1 and CDR2 from the germline V gene are SGDLS and YYNGEE. The CDR3 has 16 amino acids. J was trimmed by 3 bases and V by 4 bases; bases with no gene match: 8. In nucleotides, the CDR3 is TGTGCCAGCAGCCCAGGGGACAGGGGAGGGACAGATACGCAGTATTTT. This encodes CASSPGDRGGTDTQYF.

V usage is TRBV5-8 and J usage is TRBJ2-2, with 14 bases that match TRBD2. V shed 3 bases, J shed 0 bases, and the junction held 4 bases outside the gene matches. Germline CDR1 reads SGHTS; CDR2 reads YDEGEE. The CDR3 loop spans 18 amino acids. CDR3 region: CASSSGLAGGANTGELFF. DNA of the CDR3: TGTGCCAGCAGCTCCGGACTAGCGGGGGGTGCGAACACCGGGGAGCTGTTTTTT. The whole variable domain, remainder taken from reference TRBV5-8 and TRBJ2-2, is EAGVTQSPTHLIKTRGQQATLRCSPISGHTSVYWYQQALGLGLQFLLWYDEGEERNRGNFPPRFSGRQFPNYSSELNVNALELEDSALYLCASSSGLAGGANTGELFFGEGSRLTVL.

The V gene is TRBV27, the J gene TRBJ1-6; the match to TRBD1 covers 8 bases. This CDR3 has 15 residues. From germline, CDR1 is MNHEY and CDR2 SMNVEV (reference sequence). After removal of 4 bases from V and 11 bases from J, the junction contained 10 bases not matched to a gene. CDR3 sequence (DNA): TGTGCCAGCAGTTGGGGGGGACAGGCGGGTGCACCCCTCCACTTT. Protein sequence: CASSWGGQAGAPLHF.

The CDR3 bases are TGTGCCAGTAGTATAGCAGTTGGGGCATCCCTGCTAGCCAAAAACATTCAGTACTTC. It encodes CASSIAVGASLLAKNIQYF. The gene calls are TRBV19 and TRBJ2-4, with D perhaps TRBD1 (5 bases). The CDR3 extends over 19 amino acids. The V end was cut by 1 base, the J end by 0 bases, with 19 bases between. CDR1 is LNHDA, CDR2 SQIVND, per germline (reference sequence).

The count of this clone is one. This chain connects TRBV3-1 (or the pseudogene TRBV3-2) to TRBJ2-1, with 12 positions matching TRBD2. The CDR3 runs to 16 residues. Germline V gives CDR1 LGHDT, CDR2 YNNKEL (reference sequence). Trimming took 1 base from V and 9 from J; bases not matched to a gene: 7. CDR3 in amino acids: CASSQGTSGVLGEQFF. CDR3 bases: TGTGCCAGCAGCCAAGGGACTAGCGGGGTTCTCGGTGAGCAGTTCTTC.

The chain employs TRBV6-1 and TRBJ1-5, with a possible D match to TRBD1 (5 bases). The CDR3 runs to 16 residues. Looked up from germline, CDR1 is MNHNS and CDR2 is SASEGT. V dropped 2 bases and J dropped 4 bases, with 15 bases sitting between them. CDR3 DNA sequence: TGTGCCAGCAGTGAAATGGTAGGGGCAGCTAATCAGCCCCAGCATTTT. The encoded protein is CASSEMVGAANQPQHF.

The J gene is TRBJ2-3, the V gene TRBV6-6; no firm D call. Germline-derived CDR1 and CDR2 are MNHNY and SVGAGI (reference sequence). Trimming took 5 bases from V and 0 from J, leaving 9 bases between them. The length of the CDR3 is 14 residues. In nucleotides, the CDR3 is TGTGCCAGCAGTCCTCTCCTCAGCACAGATACGCAGTATTTT. It yields the protein CASSPLLSTDTQYF.

The rearrangement uses TRBV2 and TRBJ1-1; tentative D call: TRBD1 (6 bases). V shed 7 bases and J shed 1 base, with 10 bases lying between them. The CDR3 is 13 amino acids. Germline lookup yields CDR1 SNHLY and CDR2 FYNNEI. The CDR3 DNA reads TGTGCCAGCACCGAGGGGGGGAACACTGAAGCTTTCTTT. Its translation is CASTEGGNTEAFF.

The V call is TRBV3-1 (or the pseudogene TRBV3-2), the J call TRBJ1-2, with 10 bases fitting TRBD1. In germline, CDR1 is LGHDT, CDR2 YNNKEL (reference sequence). V was pared by 4 bases and J by 6 bases, with 8 bases of the junction left unmatched. The CDR3 has 15 residues. In DNA, the CDR3 is TGTGCCAGCAGCCGGACCGGGACAGGGGAGGATGGCTACACCTTC. It encodes CASSRTGTGEDGYTF.

The rearrangement joins TRBV3-1 (or the pseudogene TRBV3-2) to TRBJ1-3; D is perhaps TRBD1 (5 bases). This CDR3 spans 15 amino acids. Per germline, CDR1 LGHDT and CDR2 YNNKEL (reference sequence). The V end was cut by 4 bases, the J end by 2 bases, with 12 bases between. This CDR3 is CASSLSQGAGNTIYF. CDR3 in DNA: TGTGCCAGCAGCCTTTCTCAAGGGGCTGGAAACACCATATATTTT.